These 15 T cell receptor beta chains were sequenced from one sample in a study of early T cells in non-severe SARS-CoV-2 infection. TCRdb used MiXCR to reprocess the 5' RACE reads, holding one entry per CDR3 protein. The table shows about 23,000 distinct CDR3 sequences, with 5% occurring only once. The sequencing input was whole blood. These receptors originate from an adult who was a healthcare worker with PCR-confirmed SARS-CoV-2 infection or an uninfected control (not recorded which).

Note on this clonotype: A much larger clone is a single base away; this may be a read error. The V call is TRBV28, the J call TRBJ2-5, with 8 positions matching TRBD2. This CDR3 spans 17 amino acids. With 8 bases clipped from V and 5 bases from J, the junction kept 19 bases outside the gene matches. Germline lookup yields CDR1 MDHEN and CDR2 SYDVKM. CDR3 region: CASGVPLRTSREETQYF. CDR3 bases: TGTGCCAGCGGTGTTCCCCTCCGGACTAGCCGCGAGGAGACCCAGTACTTC.

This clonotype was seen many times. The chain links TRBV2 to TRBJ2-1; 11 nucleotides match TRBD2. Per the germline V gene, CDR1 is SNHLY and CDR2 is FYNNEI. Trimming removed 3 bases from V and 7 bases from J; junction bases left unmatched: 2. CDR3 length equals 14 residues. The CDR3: CASSEASGRNEQFF. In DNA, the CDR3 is TGTGCCAGCAGTGAGGCTAGCGGGAGGAATGAGCAGTTCTTC.

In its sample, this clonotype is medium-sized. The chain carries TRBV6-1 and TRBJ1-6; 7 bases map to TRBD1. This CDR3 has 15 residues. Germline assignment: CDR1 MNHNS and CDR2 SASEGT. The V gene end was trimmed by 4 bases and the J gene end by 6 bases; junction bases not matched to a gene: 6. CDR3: CASSGETGSNSPLHF. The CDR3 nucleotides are TGTGCCAGCAGTGGAGAGACAGGGAGTAATTCACCCCTCCACTTT.

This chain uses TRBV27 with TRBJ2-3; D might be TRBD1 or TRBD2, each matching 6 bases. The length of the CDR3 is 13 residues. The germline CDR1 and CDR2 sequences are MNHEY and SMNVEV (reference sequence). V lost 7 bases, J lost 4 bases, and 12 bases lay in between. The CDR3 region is CASTRGRSDTQYF. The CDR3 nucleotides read TGTGCCAGCACCCGGGGGCGATCAGATACGCAGTATTTT.

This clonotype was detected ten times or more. The chain's CDR3 is CASSLQPTGGTEAFF. In nucleotides, the CDR3 is TGTGCCAGCAGTTTACAGCCTACGGGTGGGACTGAAGCTTTCTTT. This chain connects TRBV12-3 or TRBV12-4 to TRBJ1-1; D not resolved. V dropped 2 bases and J dropped 5 bases, with 15 bases sitting between them. The CDR3 has 15 residues.

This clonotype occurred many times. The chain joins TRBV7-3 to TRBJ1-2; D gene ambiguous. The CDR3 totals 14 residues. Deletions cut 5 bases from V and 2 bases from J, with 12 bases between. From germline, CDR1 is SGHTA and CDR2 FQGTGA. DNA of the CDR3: TGTGCCAGCAGCCCAGGCCCCGCCAACTATGGCTACACCTTC. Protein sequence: CASSPGPANYGYTF.

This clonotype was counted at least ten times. The CDR3 sequence: CSAAGSHGLTEAFF. Written as DNA, the CDR3 is TGCAGTGCTGCCGGGAGCCATGGCCTCACTGAAGCTTTCTTT. This chain links TRBV20-1 with TRBJ1-1; D gene unclear. Trimming left V 5 bases short and J 4 bases short, with 17 bases between. Germline-derived CDR1 and CDR2 are DFQATT and SNEGSKA (reference sequence). The CDR3 is made up of 14 amino acids.

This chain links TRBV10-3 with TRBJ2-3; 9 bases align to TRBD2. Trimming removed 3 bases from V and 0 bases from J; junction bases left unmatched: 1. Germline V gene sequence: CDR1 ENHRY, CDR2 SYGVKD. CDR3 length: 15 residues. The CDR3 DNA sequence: TGTGCCATCAGTGAACTAGCGGGTAGCACAGATACGCAGTATTTT. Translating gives CAISELAGSTDTQYF.

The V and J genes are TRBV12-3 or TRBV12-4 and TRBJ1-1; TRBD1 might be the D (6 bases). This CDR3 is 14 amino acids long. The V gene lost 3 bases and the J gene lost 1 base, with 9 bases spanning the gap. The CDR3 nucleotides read TGTGCCAGCAGTTTCCGGGGGGCGAACACTGAAGCTTTCTTT. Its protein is CASSFRGANTEAFF.

CDR3 sequence: CASSPSGNQPQHF. The CDR3 nucleotides are TGCGCCAGCAGCCCATCGGGCAATCAGCCCCAGCATTTT. This chain uses TRBV4-3 with TRBJ1-5; D not resolved. Germline assignment: CDR1 LGHNA and CDR2 YSLEER. With 4 bases removed from V and 2 bases from J, the gap between germline ends came to 6 bases. The CDR3 has 13 amino acids.

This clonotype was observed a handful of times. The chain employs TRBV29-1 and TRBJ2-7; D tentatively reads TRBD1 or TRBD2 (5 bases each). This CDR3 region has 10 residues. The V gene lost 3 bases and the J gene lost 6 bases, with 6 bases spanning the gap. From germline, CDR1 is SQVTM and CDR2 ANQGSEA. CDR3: CSVEGTEQYF. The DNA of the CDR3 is TGCAGCGTTGAGGGGACCGAGCAGTACTTC.

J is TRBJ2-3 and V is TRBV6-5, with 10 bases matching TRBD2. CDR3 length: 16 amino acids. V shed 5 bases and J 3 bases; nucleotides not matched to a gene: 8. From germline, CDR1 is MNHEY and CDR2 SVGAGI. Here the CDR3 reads CASSRKAGGPTDTQYF. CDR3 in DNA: TGTGCCAGCAGTCGGAAAGCGGGGGGGCCGACAGATACGCAGTATTTT.

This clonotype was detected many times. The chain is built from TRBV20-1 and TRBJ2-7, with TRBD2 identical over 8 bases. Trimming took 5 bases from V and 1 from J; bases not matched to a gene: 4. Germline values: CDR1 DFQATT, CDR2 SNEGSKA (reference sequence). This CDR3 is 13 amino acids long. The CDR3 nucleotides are TGCAGTGCTGGGGGACTAGGATCCTACGAGCAGTACTTC. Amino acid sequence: CSAGGLGSYEQYF.

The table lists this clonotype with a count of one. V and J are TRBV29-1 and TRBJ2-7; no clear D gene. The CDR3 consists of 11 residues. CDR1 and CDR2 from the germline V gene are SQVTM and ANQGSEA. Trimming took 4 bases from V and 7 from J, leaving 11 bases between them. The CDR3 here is CSVVTAEEQYF. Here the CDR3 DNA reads TGCAGCGTTGTGACGGCGGAGGAGCAGTACTTC.

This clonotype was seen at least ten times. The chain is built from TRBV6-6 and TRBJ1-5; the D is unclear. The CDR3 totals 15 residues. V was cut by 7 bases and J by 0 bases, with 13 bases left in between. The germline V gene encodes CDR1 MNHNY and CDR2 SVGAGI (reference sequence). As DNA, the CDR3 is TGTGCCAGCACCGACAAAGTTGATAGCAATCAGCCCCAGCATTTT. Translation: CASTDKVDSNQPQHF.